This TCR beta chain was identified in a study of immune heterogeneity within non-small cell lung tumors. Genomic DNA extracted from bulk tumor tissue served as template. A total of roughly 620 ng was used per sample. Taken during surgery, several biopsies per primary tumor were spaced as far apart as possible within the tumor mass. Each patient presented with untreated, newly diagnosed non-small cell lung cancer and received curative surgery. This clonotype has just a few counts. Germline values: CDR1 SGHDT, CDR2 YYEEEE. V lost 4 bases to trimming and J lost 3 bases, with 17 bases between them. The CDR3 covers 16 residues. Amplification of TCR beta CDR3 was performed by multiplex PCR with 32 V and 13 J primers. TCRdb ran MiXCR on the multiplex PCR reads and lists one entry per CDR3 protein. The sample holds under 14,000 distinct CDR3 sequences, approximately 20% seen once.

Sequencing was done on a sample of lung tumor tissue. The sequence came from a man aged 55 to 69 with non-small cell lung cancer. This rearrangement joins TRBV5-6 to TRBJ2-1; D possibly matches TRBD1 or TRBD2 (5 bases each). The CDR3 nucleotides read TGTGCCAGCAGCCCCGGGACCGACCTTCTCTACAATGAGCAGTTCTTC. This sequence encodes CASSPGTDLLYNEQFF.